Listed below are T cell receptor beta chains from one sample, sequenced in a study of immune reconstitution after stem cell transplant in scleroderma. TCRdb re-derived calls from the RT-PCR reads in MiXCR, one entry per CDR3 protein. This sample yields about 1,600 distinct CDR3 sequences, of which 6% to 8.5% are seen a single time; about a fifth belongs to the top ten. The material was obtained before or after autologous hematopoietic stem cell transplantation (not recorded which). These receptors came from a male donor with systemic sclerosis. CDR3s leave out the opening cysteine and the closing phenylalanine or tryptophan. The order of the fields is CDR3 length, D gene, J gene, V gene, CDR3 protein. D genes are given only for firm matches.

>15|.|TRBJ1-6|TRBV30
AWSPGNHPVYNSPLH
>12|.|TRBJ1-5|TRBV12-3/TRBV12-4
ASSSGLGNQPQH
>15|TRBD1|TRBJ2-3|TRBV5-4
ASSPPKSGQGTDTQY
>16|.|TRBJ2-6|TRBV16
ASSQSRRVLSGANVLT
>11|TRBD1|TRBJ1-2|TRBV25-1
ASSPLTGYGYT
>10|.|TRBJ2-7|TRBV5-6
ASSRQTYEQY
>12|.|TRBJ1-1|TRBV6-6
ASSFSSLNTEAF
>14|TRBD2|TRBJ2-3|TRBV2
ASKRLASTSTDTQY
>12|.|TRBJ2-3|TRBV11-3
ASSLAAATDTQY
>13|.|TRBJ2-4|TRBV20-1
SARSLDIAKNIQY
>12|.|TRBJ2-7|TRBV2
ATLGNSLTYEQY
>12|.|TRBJ1-1|TRBV14
ASSQVIPVTEAF
>9|.|TRBJ1-1|TRBV11-2
ASTLTGAAF
>14|.|TRBJ2-7|TRBV6-1
ASSDYPGAGTGEQY
>12|.|TRBJ2-1|TRBV10-2
ASSVNRGLYEQF
>15|.|TRBJ1-1|TRBV5-4
ASSPGQRISMNTEAF
>14|TRBD1|TRBJ2-1|TRBV5-5
ASSQTPGTGVNEQF
>11|.|TRBJ2-5|TRBV18
ASSPLVQETQY
>12|.|TRBJ1-4|TRBV27
ASSLMRENEKLF
>10|.|TRBJ2-5|TRBV30
AWSVGARSNN
>11|.|TRBJ2-1|TRBV29-1
SVGGANYNEQF
>9|.|TRBJ2-7|TRBV20-1
SGELDSEQY
>11|.|TRBJ1-1|TRBV5-1
ASSLVQSTEAF
>12|.|TRBJ2-7|TRBV13
ASSLPDSPYEQY
>10|TRBD1|TRBJ1-2|TRBV6-5
ASRGQGYGYT
>13|.|TRBJ1-1|TRBV10-2
ASSESQGINTEAF
>13|TRBD1|TRBJ2-7|TRBV6-1
ASSVGRDRFYEQY
>11|.|TRBJ1-1|TRBV19
ASSIRRNTEAF
>13|.|TRBJ1-2|TRBV6-5
ASSPFWVLNYGYT